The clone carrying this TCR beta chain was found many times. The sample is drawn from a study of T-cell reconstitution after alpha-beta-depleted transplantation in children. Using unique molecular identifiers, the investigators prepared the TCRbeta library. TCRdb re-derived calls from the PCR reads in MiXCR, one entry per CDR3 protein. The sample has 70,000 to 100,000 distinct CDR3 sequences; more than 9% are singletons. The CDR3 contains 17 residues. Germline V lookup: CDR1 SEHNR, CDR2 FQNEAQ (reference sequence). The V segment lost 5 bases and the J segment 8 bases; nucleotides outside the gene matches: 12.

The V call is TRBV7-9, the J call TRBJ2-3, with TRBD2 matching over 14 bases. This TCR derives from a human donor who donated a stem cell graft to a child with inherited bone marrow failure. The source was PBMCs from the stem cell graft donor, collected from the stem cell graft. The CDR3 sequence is CASSPEGLAGAPPTQYF. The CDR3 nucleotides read TGTGCCAGCAGCCCGGAGGGACTAGCGGGAGCGCCACCTACGCAGTATTTT.